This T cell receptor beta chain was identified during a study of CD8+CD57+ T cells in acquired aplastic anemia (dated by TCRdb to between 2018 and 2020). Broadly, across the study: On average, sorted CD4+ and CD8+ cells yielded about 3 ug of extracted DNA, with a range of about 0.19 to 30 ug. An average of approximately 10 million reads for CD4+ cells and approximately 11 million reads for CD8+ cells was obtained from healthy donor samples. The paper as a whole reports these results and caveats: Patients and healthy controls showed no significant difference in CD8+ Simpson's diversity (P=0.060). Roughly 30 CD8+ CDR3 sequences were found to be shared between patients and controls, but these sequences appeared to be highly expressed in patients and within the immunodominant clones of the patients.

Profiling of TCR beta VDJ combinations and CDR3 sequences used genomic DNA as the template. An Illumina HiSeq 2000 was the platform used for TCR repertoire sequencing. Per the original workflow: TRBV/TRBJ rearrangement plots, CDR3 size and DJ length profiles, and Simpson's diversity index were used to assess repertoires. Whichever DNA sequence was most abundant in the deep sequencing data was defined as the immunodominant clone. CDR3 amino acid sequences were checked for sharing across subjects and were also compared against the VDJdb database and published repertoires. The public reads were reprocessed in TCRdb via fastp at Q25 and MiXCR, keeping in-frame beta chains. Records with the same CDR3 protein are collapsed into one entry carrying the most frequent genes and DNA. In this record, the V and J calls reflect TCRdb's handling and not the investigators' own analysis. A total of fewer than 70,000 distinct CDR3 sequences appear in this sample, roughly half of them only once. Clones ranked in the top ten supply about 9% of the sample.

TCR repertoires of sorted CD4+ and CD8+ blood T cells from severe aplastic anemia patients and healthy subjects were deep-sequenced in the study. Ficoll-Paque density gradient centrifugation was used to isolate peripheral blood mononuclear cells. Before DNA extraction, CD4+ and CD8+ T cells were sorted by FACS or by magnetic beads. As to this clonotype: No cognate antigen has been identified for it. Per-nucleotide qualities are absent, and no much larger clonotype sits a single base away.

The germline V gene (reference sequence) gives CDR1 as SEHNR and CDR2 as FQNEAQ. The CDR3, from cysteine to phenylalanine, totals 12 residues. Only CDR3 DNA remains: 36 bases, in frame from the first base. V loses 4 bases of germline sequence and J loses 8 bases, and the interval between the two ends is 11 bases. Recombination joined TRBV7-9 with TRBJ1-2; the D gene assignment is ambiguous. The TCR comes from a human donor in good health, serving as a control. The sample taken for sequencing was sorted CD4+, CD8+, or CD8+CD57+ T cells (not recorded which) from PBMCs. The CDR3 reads CASSSEISGYTF. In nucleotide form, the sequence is TGTGCCAGCAGCTCCGAGATCAGCGGCTACACCTTC.